The clone carrying this T cell receptor beta chain was seen many times. The antigen remains undetermined. This record comes from a study of identical twins. Study-level findings and limits: The authors drew conclusions from cross-sectional statistical analysis rather than following the same donors. Out-of-frame alpha sequences common to twins exhibited a surplus of low generation probability. Zero-insertion analyses could be partly confounded by invariant MAIT and iNKT cells.

TCRdb called the 5' RACE reads again in MiXCR, with one record for every CDR3 protein. The table shows about 890,000 distinct CDR3 sequences, with 9% to 15% occurring only once. These data were likewise used in another study, on yellow fever vaccine responses in identical twins.

This TCR came from a woman between 18 and 30 years old in good health. Sequencing used PBMCs.

The CDR3 bases are TGCAGCGTTACCCGGACAGGGTCAGCCACTGAAGCTTTCTTT. Its protein is CSVTRTGSATEAFF. The chain combines TRBV29-1 with TRBJ1-1; 8 positions match TRBD1. The junction had 9 bases not matched to a gene; V was cut back by 5 bases and J by 4 bases. Germline CDR1 reads SQVTM; CDR2 reads ANQGSEA. The length of the CDR3 is 14 residues.